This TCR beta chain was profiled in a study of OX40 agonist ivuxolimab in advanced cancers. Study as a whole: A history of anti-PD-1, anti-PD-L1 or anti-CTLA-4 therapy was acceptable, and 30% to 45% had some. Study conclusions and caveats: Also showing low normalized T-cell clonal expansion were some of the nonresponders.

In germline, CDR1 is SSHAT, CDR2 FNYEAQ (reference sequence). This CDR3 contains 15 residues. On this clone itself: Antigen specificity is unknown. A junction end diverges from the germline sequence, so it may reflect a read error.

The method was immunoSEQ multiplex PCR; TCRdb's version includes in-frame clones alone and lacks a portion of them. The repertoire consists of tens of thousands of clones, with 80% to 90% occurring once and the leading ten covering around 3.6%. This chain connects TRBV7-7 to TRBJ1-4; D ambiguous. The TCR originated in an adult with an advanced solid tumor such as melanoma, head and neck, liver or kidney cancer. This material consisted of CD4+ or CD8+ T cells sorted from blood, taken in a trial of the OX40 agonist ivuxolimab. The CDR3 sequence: CASSLGSGLSEKLFF. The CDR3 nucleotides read TGTGCTAGCAGCTTAGGCTCCGGGTTAAGTGAAAAACTGTTTTTT.